The present entry profiles one TCR beta chain with its context. The data stem from a study of blood T cell repertoires in COVID-19. Whole-study context: The analysed material was cDNA or gDNA that came from T cells, B-cell-depleted T cells, or PBMCs.

This CDR3 is 15 amino acids long. CDR1 and CDR2 (germline): LGHDT, YNNKEL (reference sequence). V was trimmed by 3 bases and J by 3 bases, leaving 14 bases between them. In the authors' methods: Reference gene primer amplification gave estimated nucleated cell counts. Here immunoSEQ multiplex PCR was the method, and the copy in TCRdb shows in-frame clones only, minus some. D and trimming were read from the DNA, whereas the V and J calls and clone size are those reported in that table. Of fewer than 250,000 clones listed, over 80% are singletons. J is TRBJ1-2 and V is TRBV3-1 (or the pseudogene TRBV3-2); weak D call: TRBD1 (6 bases). The TCR was taken from a woman in her sixties or seventies with COVID-19, enrolled during active disease. The sample comprised peripheral blood. CDR3 region: CASSQGTGTHYGYTF. CDR3 nucleotides: TGTGCCAGCAGCCAGGGCACCGGGACACACTATGGCTACACCTTC.